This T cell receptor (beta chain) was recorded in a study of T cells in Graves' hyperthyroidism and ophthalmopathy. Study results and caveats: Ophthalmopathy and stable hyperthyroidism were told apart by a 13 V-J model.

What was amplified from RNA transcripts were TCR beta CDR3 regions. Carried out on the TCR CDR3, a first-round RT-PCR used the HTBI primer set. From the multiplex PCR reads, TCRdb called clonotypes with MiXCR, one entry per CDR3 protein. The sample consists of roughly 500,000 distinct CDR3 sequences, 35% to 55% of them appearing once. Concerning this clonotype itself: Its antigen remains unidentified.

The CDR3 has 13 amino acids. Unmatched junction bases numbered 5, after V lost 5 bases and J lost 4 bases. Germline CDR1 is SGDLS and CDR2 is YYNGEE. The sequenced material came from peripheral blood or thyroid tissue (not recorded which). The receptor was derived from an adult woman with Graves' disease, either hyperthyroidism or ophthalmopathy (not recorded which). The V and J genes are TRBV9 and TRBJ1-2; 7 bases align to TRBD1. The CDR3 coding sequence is TGTGCCAGCAGACCTCGGGACAGCTATGGCTACACCTTC. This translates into CASRPRDSYGYTF.